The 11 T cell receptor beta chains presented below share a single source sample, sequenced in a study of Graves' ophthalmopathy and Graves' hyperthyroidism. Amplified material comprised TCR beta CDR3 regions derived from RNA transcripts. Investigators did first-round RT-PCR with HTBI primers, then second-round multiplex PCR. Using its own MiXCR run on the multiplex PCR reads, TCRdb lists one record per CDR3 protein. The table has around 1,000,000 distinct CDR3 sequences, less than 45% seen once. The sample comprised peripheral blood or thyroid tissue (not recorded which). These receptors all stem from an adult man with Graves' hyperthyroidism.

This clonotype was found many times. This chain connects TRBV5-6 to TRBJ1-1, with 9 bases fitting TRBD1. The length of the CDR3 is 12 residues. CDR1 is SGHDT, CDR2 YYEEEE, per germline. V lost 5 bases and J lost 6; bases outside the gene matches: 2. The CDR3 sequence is CASRGQGPEAFF. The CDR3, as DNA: TGTGCCAGCAGGGGACAGGGTCCTGAAGCTTTCTTT.

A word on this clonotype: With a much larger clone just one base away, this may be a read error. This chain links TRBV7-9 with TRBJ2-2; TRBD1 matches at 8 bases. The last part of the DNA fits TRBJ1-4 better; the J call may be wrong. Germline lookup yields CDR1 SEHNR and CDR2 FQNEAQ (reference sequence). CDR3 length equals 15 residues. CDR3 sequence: CARSPPDRDGEKLFF. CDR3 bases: TGTGCCCGCAGCCCCCCGGACAGGGATGGCGAAAAACTGTTTTTT.

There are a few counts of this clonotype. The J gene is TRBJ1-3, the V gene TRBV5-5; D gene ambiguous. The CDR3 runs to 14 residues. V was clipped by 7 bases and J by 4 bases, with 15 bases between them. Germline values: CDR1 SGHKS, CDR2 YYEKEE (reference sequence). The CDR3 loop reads CASGPGPAGNTIYF. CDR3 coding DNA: TGTGCCAGCGGCCCAGGACCGGCCGGAAACACCATATATTTT.

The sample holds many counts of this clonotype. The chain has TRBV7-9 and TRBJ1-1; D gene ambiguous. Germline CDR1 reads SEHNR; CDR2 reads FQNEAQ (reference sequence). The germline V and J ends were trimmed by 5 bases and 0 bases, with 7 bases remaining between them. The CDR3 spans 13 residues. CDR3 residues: CASSNEMNTEAFF. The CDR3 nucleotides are TGTGCCAGCAGCAACGAAATGAACACTGAAGCTTTCTTT.

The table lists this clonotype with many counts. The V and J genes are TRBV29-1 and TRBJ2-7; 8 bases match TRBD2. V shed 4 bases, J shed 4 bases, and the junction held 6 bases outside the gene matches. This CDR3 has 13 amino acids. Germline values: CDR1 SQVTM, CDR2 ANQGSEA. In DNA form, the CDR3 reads TGCAGCGTTGTCCCTAGCGGGTTGTACGAGCAGTACTTC. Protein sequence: CSVVPSGLYEQYF.

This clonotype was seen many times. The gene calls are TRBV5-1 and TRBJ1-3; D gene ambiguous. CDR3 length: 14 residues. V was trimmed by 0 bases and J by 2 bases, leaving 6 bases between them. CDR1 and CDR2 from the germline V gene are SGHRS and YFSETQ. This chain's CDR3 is CASSLEGTGNTIYF. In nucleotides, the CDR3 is TGCGCCAGCAGCTTGGAAGGTACTGGAAACACCATATATTTT.

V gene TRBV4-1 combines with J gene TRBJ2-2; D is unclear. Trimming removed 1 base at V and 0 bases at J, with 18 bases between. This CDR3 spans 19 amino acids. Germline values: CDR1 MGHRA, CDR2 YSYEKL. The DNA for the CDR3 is TGCGCCAGCAGCCAAGTCGTGACGCAGGCCCACGCGAACACCGGGGAGCTGTTTTTT. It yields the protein CASSQVVTQAHANTGELFF.

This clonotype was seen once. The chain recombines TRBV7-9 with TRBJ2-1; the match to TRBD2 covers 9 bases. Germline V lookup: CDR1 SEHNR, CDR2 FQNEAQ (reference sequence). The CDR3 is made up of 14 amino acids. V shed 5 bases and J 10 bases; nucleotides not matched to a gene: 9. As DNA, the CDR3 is TGTGCCAGCAGCGTGGCTAGCGGGGCTCCGGAGCAGTTCTTC. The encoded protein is CASSVASGAPEQFF. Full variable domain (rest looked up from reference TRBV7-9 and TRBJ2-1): DTGVSQNPRHKITKRGQNVTFRCDPISEHNRLYWYRQTLGQGPEFLTYFQNEAQLEKSRLLSDRFSAERPKGSFSTLEIQRTEQGDSAMYLCASSVASGAPEQFFGPGTRLTVL.

The CDR3 region is CSADTAGQGYAPQHF. The CDR3, as DNA: TGCAGTGCCGACACCGCGGGACAGGGATATGCGCCCCAGCATTTT. The J gene is TRBJ1-5, the V gene TRBV20-1, with 9 bases lining up with TRBD1. The CDR3 length is 15 residues. Germline lookup yields CDR1 DFQATT and CDR2 SNEGSKA (reference sequence). V was pared by 6 bases and J by 9 bases, with 15 bases of the junction left unmatched.

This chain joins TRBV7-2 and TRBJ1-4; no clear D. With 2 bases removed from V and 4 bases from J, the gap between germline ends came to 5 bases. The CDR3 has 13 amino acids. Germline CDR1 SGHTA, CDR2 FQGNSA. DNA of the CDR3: TGTGCCAGCAGCTTACAGATTAATGAAAAACTGTTTTTT. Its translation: CASSLQINEKLFF.

Here the CDR3 DNA reads TGCGCCAGCAGCCCCTCGTCCGACAGTAGCAATCAGCCCCAGCATTTT. Encoded protein: CASSPSSDSSNQPQHF. The chain links TRBV4-1 to TRBJ1-5, with a tentative D call TRBD1 (5 bases). Trimming removed 4 bases from V and 0 bases from J, with 13 bases in between. The CDR3 totals 16 residues. The V gene's germline CDR1 is MGHRA and CDR2 YSYEKL.